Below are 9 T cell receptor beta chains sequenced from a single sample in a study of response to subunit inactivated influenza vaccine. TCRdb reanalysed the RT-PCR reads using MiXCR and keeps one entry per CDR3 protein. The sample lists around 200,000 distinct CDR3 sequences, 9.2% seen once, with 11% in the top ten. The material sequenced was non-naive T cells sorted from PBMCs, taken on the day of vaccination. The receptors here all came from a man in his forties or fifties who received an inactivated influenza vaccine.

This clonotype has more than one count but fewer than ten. The CDR3 region is CAWRISPTGELFF. Written as DNA, the CDR3 is TGTGCCTGGAGAATTAGCCCAACCGGGGAGCTGTTTTTT. This rearrangement joins TRBV30 to TRBJ2-2; no clear D. V lost 3 bases and J lost 5, with 10 bases in between. In germline, CDR1 is GTSNPN, CDR2 SVGIG (reference sequence). CDR3 length: 13 amino acids.

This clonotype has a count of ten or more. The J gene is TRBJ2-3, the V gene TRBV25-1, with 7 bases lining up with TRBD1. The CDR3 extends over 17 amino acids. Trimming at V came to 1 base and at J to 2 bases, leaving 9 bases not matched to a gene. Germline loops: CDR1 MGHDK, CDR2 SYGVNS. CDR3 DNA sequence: TGTGCCAGCAGTGAATCAAGTGACAGGGACCTCACAGATACGCAGTATTTT. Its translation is CASSESSDRDLTDTQYF.

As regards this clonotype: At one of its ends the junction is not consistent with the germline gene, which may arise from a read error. The DNA of the CDR3 is TGTGTCAGCAGTCTGGACAGGGACAATCAGCCCCAGCATTTT. This codes for CVSSLDRDNQPQHF. The gene calls are TRBV2 and TRBJ1-5; 8 bases agree with TRBD1. Germline V lookup: CDR1 SNHLY, CDR2 FYNNEI. The CDR3 is 14 residues long.

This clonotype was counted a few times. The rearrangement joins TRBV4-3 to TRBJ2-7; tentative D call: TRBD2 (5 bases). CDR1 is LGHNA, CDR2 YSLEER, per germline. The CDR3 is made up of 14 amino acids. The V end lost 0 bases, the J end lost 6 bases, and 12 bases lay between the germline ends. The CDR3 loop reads CASSQDIIEGEQYF. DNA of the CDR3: TGCGCCAGCAGCCAAGACATAATCGAGGGCGAGCAGTACTTC.

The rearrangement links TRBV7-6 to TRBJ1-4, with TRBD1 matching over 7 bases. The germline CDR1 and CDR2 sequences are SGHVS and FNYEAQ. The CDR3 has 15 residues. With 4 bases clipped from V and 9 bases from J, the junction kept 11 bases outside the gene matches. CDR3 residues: CASSSYRDSSQKLFF. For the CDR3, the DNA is TGTGCCAGCAGCTCTTACCGGGACAGTTCGCAAAAACTGTTTTTT.

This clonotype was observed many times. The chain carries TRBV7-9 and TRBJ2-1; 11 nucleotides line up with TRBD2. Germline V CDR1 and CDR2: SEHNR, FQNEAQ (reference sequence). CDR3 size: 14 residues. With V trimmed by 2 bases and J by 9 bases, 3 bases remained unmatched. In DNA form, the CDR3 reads TGTGCCAGCAGCTTACTACTAGCGGGAGTTGAGCAGTTCTTC. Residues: CASSLLLAGVEQFF.

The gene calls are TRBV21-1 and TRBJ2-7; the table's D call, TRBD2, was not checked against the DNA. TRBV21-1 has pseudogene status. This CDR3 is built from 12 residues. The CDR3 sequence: CASREGKYEQYF. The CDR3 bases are TGTGCCAGCAGGGAGGGAAAATACGAGCAGTACTTC.

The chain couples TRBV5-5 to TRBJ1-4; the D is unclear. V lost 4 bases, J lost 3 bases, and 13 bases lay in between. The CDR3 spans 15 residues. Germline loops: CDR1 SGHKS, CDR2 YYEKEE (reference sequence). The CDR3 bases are TGTGCCAGCAGCCTCCAGGTGGCGTCTAATGAAAAACTGTTTTTT. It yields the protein CASSLQVASNEKLFF.

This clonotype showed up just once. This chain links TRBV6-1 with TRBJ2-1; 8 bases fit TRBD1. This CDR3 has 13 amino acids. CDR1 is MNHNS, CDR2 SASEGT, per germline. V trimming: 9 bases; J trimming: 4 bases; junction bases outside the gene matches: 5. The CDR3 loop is CASTGQAYNEQFF. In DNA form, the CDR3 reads TGTGCCAGTACGGGACAGGCGTACAATGAGCAGTTCTTC.